These 15 T cell receptor beta chains were sequenced from one sample in a study of blood T cell repertoires in COVID-19. The assay was immunoSEQ multiplex PCR, and TCRdb's table has in-frame clones only and misses some. The sample lists about 220,000 clones; roughly 80% were seen once. The sample taken for sequencing was PBMCs or T cells enriched from blood (not recorded which). These receptors originate from a woman between 40 and 55 years old with acute COVID-19.

This clone occurred once. This chain uses TRBV19 with TRBJ2-2, with 11 bases fitting TRBD1. With V trimmed by 1 base and J by 5 bases, 6 bases remained unmatched. CDR1 and CDR2 (germline): LNHDA, SQIVND (reference sequence). The length of the CDR3 is 17 residues. The CDR3 sequence is CASSIGGQGAFTGELFF. Written as DNA, the CDR3 is TGTGCCAGTAGTATAGGCGGACAGGGGGCGTTTACCGGGGAGCTGTTTTTT.

This clone appeared a single time. V and J are TRBV5-6 and TRBJ2-7, with D unresolved. CDR1 and CDR2 from the germline V gene are SGHDT and YYEEEE. This CDR3 has 12 amino acids. V dropped 2 bases and J dropped 4 bases, with 7 bases sitting between them. CDR3 sequence: CASSFSGYEQYF. In DNA, the CDR3 is TGTGCCAGCAGCTTCTCCGGGTACGAGCAGTACTTC. Full variable domain (rest looked up from reference TRBV5-6 and TRBJ2-7): DAGVTQSPTHLIKTRGQQVTLRCSPKSGHDTVSWYQQALGQGPQFIFQYYEEEERQRGNFPDRFSGHQFPNYSSELNVNALLLGDSALYLCASSFSGYEQYFGPGTRLTVT.

V usage is TRBV14 and J usage is TRBJ1-1; 8 bases align to TRBD1. Unmatched junction bases numbered 8, after V lost 0 bases and J lost 8 bases. The CDR3 has 15 residues. From germline, CDR1 is SGHDN and CDR2 FVKESK. The CDR3 protein is CASSQDPGGFGEAFF. The CDR3 nucleotides read TGTGCCAGCAGCCAAGATCCAGGGGGCTTTGGCGAAGCTTTCTTT.

The chain combines TRBV3-1 (or the pseudogene TRBV3-2) with TRBJ1-1; D not certain. V was pared by 7 bases and J by 4 bases, with 13 bases between. The CDR3 covers 13 residues. Germline V lookup: CDR1 LGHDT, CDR2 YNNKEL (reference sequence). DNA of the CDR3: TGTGCCAGCACCTTAAGACTGGGCACTGAAGCTTTCTTT. Translated, it gives CASTLRLGTEAFF.

V gene TRBV10-3 combines with J gene TRBJ2-1; D possibly corresponds to TRBD1 (5 bases). Germline CDR1 and CDR2: ENHRY and SYGVKD. The CDR3 runs 14 residues. Trimming shortened V by 4 bases and J by 6 bases, and 13 bases separated the two germline ends. The CDR3 loop is CAISAVGAPNEQFF. CDR3 coding DNA: TGTGCCATCAGTGCAGTTGGGGCCCCCAATGAGCAGTTCTTC.

The V call is TRBV3-1 (or the pseudogene TRBV3-2), the J call TRBJ2-7, with TRBD2 as a possible D gene (5 bases). Germline lookup yields CDR1 LGHDT and CDR2 YNNKEL (reference sequence). Trimming shortened V by 5 bases and J by 4 bases, and 6 bases separated the two germline ends. This CDR3 spans 11 amino acids. CDR3 nucleotides: TGTGCCAGCAGCACGGGGTACGAGCAGTACTTC. Protein product: CASSTGYEQYF.

In its sample, this clone was seen many times. CDR3 amino acids: CASSRDRGLEETQYF. The CDR3 DNA follows: TGTGCCAGCAGCCGGGACAGGGGATTAGAGGAGACCCAGTACTTC. This chain connects TRBV9 to TRBJ2-5; 10 nucleotides align to TRBD1. The CDR3 is 15 amino acids. Looked up from germline, CDR1 is SGDLS and CDR2 is YYNGEE. V lost 4 bases, J lost 5 bases, and 8 bases stayed unmatched.

This chain connects TRBV27 to TRBJ2-1; TRBD2 matches at 7 bases. With V trimmed by 0 bases and J by 2 bases, 7 bases remained unmatched. CDR1 and CDR2 from the germline V gene are MNHEY and SMNVEV (reference sequence). The CDR3 is 17 amino acids. The CDR3 DNA reads as TGTGCCAGCAGTTTATCTGGGGGGGGGAGCGCCTACAATGAGCAGTTCTTC. Translated: CASSLSGGGSAYNEQFF.

This clone was observed a single time. The J gene is TRBJ1-2, the V gene TRBV2, with 7 nucleotides matching TRBD1. The CDR3 sequence is 15 residues long. Germline values: CDR1 SNHLY, CDR2 FYNNEI. Unmatched junction bases numbered 19, after V lost 9 bases and J lost 9 bases. DNA of the CDR3: TGTGCCAGTAAGAAGGGACAGCGCCCTAGAATGAGCTACACCTTC. This gives the protein CASKKGQRPRMSYTF.

The rearrangement joins TRBV6-4 to TRBJ1-1; 7 nucleotides agree with TRBD1. CDR3 length: 12 amino acids. Germline V gene data show CDR1 as MRHNA and CDR2 as SNTAGT. J gave up 9 bases and V 2 bases, and 3 bases lay outside the gene matches. The DNA of the CDR3 is TGTGCCAGCAGTGACGGGGGACAGCAAGCTTTCTTT. It codes for CASSDGGQQAFF.

The chain combines TRBV2 with TRBJ1-2, with D possibly being TRBD1 (6 bases). The CDR3 contains 17 residues. V gave up 0 bases and J gave up 4 bases, with 18 bases separating them. Germline V gene lookup returns CDR1 SNHLY and CDR2 FYNNEI. CDR3 in amino acids: CASSEAGSGGGLYGYTF. CDR3 sequence (DNA): TGTGCCAGCAGTGAAGCGGGGTCGGGGGGCGGACTCTATGGCTACACCTTC.

CDR3: CASRPSTSSNQPQHF. CDR3 DNA: TGTGCCAGCAGACCGAGTACCTCTAGCAATCAGCCCCAGCATTTT. The chain uses TRBV27 and TRBJ1-5; D is uncertain. Trimming cost V 6 bases and J 0 bases, with 12 bases left between them. Per germline, CDR1 MNHEY and CDR2 SMNVEV (reference sequence). The CDR3 has 15 residues.

This chain uses TRBV20-1 with TRBJ1-1; 7 positions agree with TRBD1. CDR1 is DFQATT, CDR2 SNEGSKA, per germline (reference sequence). V was clipped by 4 bases and J by 6 bases; unmatched bases: 2. There are 11 residues in the CDR3. In DNA, the CDR3 is TGCAGTGCTAAGACAGGGCCTGAAGCTTTCTTT. Translating it yields CSAKTGPEAFF.

In this sample, this clone turned up once. This sequence joins TRBV6-1 and TRBJ1-2; D might be TRBD1 (5 bases). Between the trimmed V and J ends, which lost 0 bases and 7 bases, there was a span of 15 bases. Per the germline V gene, CDR1 is MNHNS and CDR2 is SASEGT. The length of the CDR3 is 15 residues. The CDR3 nucleotides are TGTGCCAGCAGTGAAGCGTGGGGCAGGGAGGCTGGCTACACCTTC. It translates to CASSEAWGREAGYTF.

About this clone: Other DNA sequences within the sample encode an identical CDR3. The V and J genes are TRBV30 and TRBJ1-4; D call uncertain. Trimming pared 2 bases from V and 8 bases from J, leaving 6 bases between. The CDR3 loop spans 11 amino acids. CDR1 GTSNPN and CDR2 SVGIG come from the germline V gene (reference sequence). CDR3 loop: CAWSRGEKLFF. CDR3 DNA sequence: TGTGCCTGGAGTAGAGGCGAAAAACTGTTTTTT.